This T cell receptor beta chain was captured by sequencing in a study of blood T cell repertoires in COVID-19. Study in general: The origin of the acute and convalescent COVID-19 samples was the United States, Italy and Spain. Sample material is recorded as cDNA or gDNA derived from T cells, B-cell-depleted T cells, or PBMCs.

In the authors' workflow: Nucleated cell counts were estimated from reference gene primer amplification. Assay: immunoSEQ multiplex PCR; the TCRdb copy retains only in-frame clones and omits some. V and J calls plus clone size are reproduced from that table; the DNA served to infer D and trimming. The data hold about 61,000 clones, with more than 65% observed a single time. Per germline, CDR1 SGHTA and CDR2 FQGNSA. This CDR3 spans 17 amino acids. The V and J ends lost 1 base and 7 bases respectively, with 22 bases between them. This chain joins TRBV7-2 and TRBJ1-2; D is unresolved. Sequencing was carried out using peripheral blood. The clonotype originates from a woman between 65 and 79 years old with acute or convalescent COVID-19. The CDR3 here is CASSLDIGQTMSGGYTF. CDR3 nucleotides: TGTGCCAGCAGCTTAGATATTGGGCAGACAATGTCCGGTGGCTACACCTTC.